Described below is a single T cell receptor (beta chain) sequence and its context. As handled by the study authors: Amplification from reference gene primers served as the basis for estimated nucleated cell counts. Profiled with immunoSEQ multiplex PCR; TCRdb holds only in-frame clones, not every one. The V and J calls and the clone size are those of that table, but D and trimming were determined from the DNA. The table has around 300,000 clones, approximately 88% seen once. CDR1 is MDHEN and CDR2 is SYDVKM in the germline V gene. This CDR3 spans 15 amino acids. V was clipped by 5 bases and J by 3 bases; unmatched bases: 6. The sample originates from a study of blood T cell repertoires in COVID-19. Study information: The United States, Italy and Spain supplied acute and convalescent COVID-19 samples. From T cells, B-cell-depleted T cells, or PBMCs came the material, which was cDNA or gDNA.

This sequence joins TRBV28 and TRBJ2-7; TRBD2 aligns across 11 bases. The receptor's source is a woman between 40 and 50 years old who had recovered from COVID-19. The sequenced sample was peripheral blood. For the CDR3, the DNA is TGTGCCAGCAGTGGCCGCGGGACTAGCGGCTACGAGCAGTACTTC. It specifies CASSGRGTSGYEQYF.